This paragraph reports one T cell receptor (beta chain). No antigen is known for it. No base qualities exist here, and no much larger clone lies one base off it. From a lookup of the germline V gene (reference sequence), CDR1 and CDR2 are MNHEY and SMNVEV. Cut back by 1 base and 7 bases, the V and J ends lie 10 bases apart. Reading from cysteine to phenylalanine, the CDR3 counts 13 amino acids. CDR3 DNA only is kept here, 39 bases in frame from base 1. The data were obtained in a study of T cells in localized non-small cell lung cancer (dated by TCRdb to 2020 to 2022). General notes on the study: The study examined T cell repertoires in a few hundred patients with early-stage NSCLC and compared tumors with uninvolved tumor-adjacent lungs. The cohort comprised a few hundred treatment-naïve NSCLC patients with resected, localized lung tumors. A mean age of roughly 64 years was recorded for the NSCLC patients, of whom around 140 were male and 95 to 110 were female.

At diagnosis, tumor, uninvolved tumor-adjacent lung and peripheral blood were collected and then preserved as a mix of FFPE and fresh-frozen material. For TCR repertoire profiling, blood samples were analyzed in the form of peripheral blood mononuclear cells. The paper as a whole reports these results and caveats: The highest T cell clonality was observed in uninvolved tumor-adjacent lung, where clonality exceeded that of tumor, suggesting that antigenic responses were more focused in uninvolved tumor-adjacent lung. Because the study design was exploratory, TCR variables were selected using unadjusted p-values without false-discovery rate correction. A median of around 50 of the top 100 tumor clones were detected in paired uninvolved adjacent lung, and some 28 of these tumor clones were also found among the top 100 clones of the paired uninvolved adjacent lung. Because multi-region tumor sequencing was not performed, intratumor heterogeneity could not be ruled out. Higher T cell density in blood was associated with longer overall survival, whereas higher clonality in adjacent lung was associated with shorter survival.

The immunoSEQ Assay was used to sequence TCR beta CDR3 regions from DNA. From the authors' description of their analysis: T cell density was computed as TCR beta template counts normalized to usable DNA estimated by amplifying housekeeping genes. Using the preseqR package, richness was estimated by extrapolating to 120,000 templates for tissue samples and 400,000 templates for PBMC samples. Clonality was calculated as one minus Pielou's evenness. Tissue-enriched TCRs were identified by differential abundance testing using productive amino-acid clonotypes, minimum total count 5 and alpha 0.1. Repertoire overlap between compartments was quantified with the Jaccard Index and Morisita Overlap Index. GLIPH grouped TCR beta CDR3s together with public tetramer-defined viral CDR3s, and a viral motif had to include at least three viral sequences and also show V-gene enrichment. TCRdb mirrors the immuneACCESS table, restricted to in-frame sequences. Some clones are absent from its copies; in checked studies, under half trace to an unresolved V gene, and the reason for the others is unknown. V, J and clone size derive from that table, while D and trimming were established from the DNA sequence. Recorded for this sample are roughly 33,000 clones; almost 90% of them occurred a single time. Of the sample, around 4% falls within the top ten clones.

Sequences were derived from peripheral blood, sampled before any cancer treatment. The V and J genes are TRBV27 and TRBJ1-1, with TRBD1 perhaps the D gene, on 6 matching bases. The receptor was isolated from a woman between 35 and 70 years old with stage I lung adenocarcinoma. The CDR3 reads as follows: CASSLFYRDEAFF. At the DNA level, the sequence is TGTGCCAGCAGTTTATTTTACAGGGATGAAGCTTTCTTT.